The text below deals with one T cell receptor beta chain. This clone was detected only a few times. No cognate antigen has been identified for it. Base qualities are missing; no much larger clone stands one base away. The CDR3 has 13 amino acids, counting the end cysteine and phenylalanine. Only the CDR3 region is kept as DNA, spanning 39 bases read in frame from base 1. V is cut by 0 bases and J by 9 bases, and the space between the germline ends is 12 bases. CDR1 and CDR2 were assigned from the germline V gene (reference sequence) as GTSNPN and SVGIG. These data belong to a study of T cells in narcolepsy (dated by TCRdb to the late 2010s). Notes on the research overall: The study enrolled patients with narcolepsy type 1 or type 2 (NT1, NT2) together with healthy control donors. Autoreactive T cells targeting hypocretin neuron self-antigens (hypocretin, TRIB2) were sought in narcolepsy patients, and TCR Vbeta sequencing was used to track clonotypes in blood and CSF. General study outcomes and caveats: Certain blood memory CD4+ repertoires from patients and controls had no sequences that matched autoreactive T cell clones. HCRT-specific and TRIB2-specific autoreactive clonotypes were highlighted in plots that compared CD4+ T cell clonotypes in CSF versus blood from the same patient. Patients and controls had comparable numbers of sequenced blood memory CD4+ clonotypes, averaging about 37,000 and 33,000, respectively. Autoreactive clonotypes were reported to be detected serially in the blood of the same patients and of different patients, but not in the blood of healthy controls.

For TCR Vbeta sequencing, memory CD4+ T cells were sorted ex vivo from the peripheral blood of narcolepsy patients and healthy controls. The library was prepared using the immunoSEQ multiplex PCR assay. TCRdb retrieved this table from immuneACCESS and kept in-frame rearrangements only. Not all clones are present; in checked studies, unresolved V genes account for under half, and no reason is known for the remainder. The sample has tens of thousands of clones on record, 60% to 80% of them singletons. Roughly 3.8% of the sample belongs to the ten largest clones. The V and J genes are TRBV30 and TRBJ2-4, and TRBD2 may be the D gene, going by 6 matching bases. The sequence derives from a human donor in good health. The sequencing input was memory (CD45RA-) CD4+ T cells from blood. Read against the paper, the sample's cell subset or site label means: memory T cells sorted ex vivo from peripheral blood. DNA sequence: TGTGCCTGGAGTGTGAGCGGGCCGGGCATTCAGTACTTC. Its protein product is CAWSVSGPGIQYF.